This TCR beta chain was captured by sequencing in a study of blood T cells in healthy people across ages. Study-level points and caveats: With age, beta diversity per million T cells declined roughly linearly, significantly by roughly 40.

Worth noting for this clonotype: Its antigen is not identified.

A second 7 to 11 cycle PCR used barcoded and J-beta primers. There were at least 3 million CDR3-containing paired-end reads obtained from each sample. One entry per CDR3 protein results from TCRdb running MiXCR on the 5' RACE reads. This sample has hundreds of thousands of distinct CDR3 sequences, with roughly three fifths found just once. The CDR3 is made up of 15 amino acids. Trimming shortened V by 6 bases and J by 0 bases, and 13 bases separated the two germline ends. Germline V gene data show CDR1 as MDHEN and CDR2 as SYDVKM. The J gene is TRBJ2-3, the V gene TRBV28, with D hard to call. The sample consisted of blood. The receptor was derived from a middle-aged man in good health. CDR3 region: CASSSRYGSTDTQYF. DNA for the CDR3: TGTGCCAGCAGCTCCCGGTACGGGAGCACAGATACGCAGTATTTT.